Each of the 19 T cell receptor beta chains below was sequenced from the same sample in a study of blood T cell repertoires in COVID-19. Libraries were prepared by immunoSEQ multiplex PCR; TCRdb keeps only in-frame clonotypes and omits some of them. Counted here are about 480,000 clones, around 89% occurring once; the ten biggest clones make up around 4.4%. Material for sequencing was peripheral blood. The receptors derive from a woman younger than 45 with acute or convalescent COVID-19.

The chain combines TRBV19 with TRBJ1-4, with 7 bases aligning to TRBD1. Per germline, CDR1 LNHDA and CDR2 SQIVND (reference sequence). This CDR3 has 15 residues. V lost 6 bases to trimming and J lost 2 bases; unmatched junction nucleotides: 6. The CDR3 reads CASRRGGATNEKLFF. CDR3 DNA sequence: TGTGCCAGTAGAAGAGGGGGCGCGACTAATGAAAAACTGTTTTTT.

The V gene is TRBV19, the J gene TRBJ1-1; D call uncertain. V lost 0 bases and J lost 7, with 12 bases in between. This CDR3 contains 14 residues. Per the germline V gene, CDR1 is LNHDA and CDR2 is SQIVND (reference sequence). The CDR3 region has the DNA TGTGCCAGTAGTATAGATCCGATGAGACATGAAGCTTTCTTT. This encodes CASSIDPMRHEAFF.

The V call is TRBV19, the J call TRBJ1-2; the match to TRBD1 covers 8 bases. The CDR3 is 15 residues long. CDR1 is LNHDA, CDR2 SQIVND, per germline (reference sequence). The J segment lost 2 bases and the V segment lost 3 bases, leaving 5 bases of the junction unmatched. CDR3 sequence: CASSMARDRNYGYTF. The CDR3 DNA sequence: TGTGCCAGTAGTATGGCCCGGGACAGGAACTATGGCTACACCTTC.

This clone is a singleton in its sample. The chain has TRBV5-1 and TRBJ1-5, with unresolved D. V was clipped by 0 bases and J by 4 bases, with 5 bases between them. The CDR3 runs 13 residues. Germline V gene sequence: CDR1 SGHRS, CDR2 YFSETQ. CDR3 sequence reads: CASSLAENQPQHF. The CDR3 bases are TGCGCCAGCAGCTTGGCCGAGAATCAGCCCCAGCATTTT.

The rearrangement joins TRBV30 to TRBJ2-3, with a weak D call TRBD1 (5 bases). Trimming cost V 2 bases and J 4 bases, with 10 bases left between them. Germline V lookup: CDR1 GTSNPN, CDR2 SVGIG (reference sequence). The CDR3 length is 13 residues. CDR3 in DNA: TGTGCCTGGAGTTTGTGGGGCGCAGATACGCAGTATTTT. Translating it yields CAWSLWGADTQYF.

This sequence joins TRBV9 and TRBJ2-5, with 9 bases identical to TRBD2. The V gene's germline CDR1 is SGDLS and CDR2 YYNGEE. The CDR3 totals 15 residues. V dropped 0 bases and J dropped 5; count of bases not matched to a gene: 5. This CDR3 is CASSVDRSGGETQYF. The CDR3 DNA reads TGTGCCAGCAGCGTAGACAGAAGCGGGGGGGAGACCCAGTACTTC.

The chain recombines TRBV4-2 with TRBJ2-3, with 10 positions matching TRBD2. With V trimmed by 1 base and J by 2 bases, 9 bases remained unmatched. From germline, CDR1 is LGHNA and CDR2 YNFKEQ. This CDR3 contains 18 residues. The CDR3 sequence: CASSQGRTSGEITDTQYF. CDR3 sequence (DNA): TGTGCCAGCAGCCAAGGCCGGACTAGCGGAGAAATCACAGATACGCAGTATTTT.

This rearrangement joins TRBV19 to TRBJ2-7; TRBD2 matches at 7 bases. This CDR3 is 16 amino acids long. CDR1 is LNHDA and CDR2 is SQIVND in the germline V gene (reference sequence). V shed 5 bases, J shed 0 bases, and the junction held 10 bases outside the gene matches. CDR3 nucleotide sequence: TGTGCCAGTAGTTCTCAAAGGCGGGGGAGCTCCTACGAGCAGTACTTC. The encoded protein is CASSSQRRGSSYEQYF.

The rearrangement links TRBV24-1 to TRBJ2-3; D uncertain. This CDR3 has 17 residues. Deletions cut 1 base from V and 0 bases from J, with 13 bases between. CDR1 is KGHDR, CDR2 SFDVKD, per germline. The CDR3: CATSDLVGDLSTDTQYF. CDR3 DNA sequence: TGTGCCACCAGTGATTTAGTAGGAGACCTAAGCACAGATACGCAGTATTTT.

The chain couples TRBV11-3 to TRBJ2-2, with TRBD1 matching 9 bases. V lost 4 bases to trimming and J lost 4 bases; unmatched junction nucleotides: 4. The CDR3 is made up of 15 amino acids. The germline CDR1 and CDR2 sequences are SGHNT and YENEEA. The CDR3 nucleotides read TGTGCCAGCAGCTACGGGACAGGGATCACCGGGGAGCTGTTTTTT. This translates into CASSYGTGITGELFF.

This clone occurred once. In DNA, the CDR3 is TGTGCCAGCAGCCCATACAGGGGGGGTGAGCAGTTCTTC. It encodes CASSPYRGGEQFF. The rearrangement joins TRBV3-1 (or the pseudogene TRBV3-2) to TRBJ2-1; D is possibly TRBD1 (8 bases). Germline V gene sequence: CDR1 LGHDT, CDR2 YNNKEL (reference sequence). Trimming cost V 4 bases and J 9 bases, with 13 bases left between them. CDR3 length: 13 amino acids.

DNA of the CDR3: TGTGCCAGTAGTATAGGCAGAAACAATGAGCAGTTCTTC. Residues: CASSIGRNNEQFF. The rearrangement links TRBV19 to TRBJ2-1; no reliable D call. CDR3 length equals 13 residues. V was trimmed by 1 base and J by 5 bases, leaving 6 bases between them. Germline CDR1 is LNHDA and CDR2 is SQIVND (reference sequence).

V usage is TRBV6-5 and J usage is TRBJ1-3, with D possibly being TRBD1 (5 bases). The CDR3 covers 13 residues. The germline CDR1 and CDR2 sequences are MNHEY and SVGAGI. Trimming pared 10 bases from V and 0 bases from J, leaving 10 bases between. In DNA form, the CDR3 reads TGTGCCACCAGACAGAGCTCTGGAAACACCATATATTTT. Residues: CATRQSSGNTIYF.

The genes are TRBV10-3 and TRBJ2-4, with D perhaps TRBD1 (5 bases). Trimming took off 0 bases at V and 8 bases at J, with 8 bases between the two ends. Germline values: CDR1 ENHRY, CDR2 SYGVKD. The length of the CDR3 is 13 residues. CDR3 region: CAISESGADIQYF. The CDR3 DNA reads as TGTGCCATCAGTGAGTCAGGGGCAGACATTCAGTACTTC.

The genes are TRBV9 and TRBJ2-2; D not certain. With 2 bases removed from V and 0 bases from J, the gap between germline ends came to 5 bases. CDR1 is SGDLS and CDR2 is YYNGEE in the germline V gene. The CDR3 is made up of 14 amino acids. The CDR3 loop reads CASSVHPNTGELFF. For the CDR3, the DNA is TGTGCCAGCAGCGTTCATCCGAACACCGGGGAGCTGTTTTTT.

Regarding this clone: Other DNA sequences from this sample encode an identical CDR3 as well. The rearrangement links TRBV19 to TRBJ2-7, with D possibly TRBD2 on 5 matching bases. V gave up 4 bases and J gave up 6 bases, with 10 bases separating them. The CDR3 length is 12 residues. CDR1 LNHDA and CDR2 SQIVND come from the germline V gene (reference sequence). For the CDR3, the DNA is TGTGCCAGTAGTACCGGAGGCTCCGAGCAGTACTTC. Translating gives CASSTGGSEQYF.

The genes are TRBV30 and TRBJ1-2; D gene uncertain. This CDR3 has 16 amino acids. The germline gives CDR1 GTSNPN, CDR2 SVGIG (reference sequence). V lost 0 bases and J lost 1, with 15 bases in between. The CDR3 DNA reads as TGTGCCTGGAGTGTTTGGGCGCCCAGTCGTAACTATGGCTACACCTTC. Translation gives CAWSVWAPSRNYGYTF.

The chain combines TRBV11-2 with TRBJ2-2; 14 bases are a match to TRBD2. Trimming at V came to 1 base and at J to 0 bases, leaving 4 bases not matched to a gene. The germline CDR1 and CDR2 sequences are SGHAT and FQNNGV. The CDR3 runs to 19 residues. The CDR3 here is CASSLVGLAGGPNTGELFF. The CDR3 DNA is TGTGCCAGCAGCTTAGTTGGACTAGCGGGGGGCCCGAACACCGGGGAGCTGTTTTTT.

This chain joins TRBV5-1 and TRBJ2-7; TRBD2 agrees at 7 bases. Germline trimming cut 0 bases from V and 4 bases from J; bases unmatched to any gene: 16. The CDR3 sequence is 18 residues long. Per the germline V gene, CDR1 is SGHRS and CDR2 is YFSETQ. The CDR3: CASSLGVSGGSLGYEQYF. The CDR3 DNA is TGCGCCAGCAGCTTGGGCGTTTCCGGGGGGAGCCTCGGGTACGAGCAGTACTTC.